This TCR beta chain was captured in a study of CD8 T cells in ankylosing spondylitis. Study results and caveats: In the blood and synovial fluid of reactive arthritis, some motif variants had been previously reported. A motif in TCR beta, a set of under 10 highly homologous variants, appeared characteristic of ankylosing spondylitis blood.

The V gene's germline CDR1 is SGHRS and CDR2 YFSETQ. J was trimmed by 5 bases and V by 0 bases; bases with no gene match: 7. There are 16 residues in the CDR3. This clonotype was observed a handful of times. Its specificity is unknown. One entry per CDR3 protein results from TCRdb running MiXCR on the 5' RACE reads. The sample holds 150,000 to 200,000 distinct CDR3 sequences, approximately 12% seen once. The TCR sequence derives from a female donor with ankylosing spondylitis or in good health (not recorded which). The sequencing input was blood, either unsorted or a sorted T cell fraction (not recorded which). The chain is built from TRBV5-1 and TRBJ2-1, with TRBD2 identical over 8 bases. The CDR3 region is CASSLAPTGGHNEQFF. The CDR3 nucleotides are TGCGCCAGCAGCTTGGCCCCGACGGGAGGGCACAATGAGCAGTTCTTC.